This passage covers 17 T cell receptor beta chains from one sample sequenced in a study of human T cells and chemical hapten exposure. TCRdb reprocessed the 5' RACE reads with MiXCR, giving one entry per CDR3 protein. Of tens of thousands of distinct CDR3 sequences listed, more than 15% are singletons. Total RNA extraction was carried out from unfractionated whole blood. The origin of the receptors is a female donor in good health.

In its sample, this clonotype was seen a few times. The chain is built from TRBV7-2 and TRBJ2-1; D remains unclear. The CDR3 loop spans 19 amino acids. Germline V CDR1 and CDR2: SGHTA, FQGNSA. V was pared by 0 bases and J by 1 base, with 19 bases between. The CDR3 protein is CASSLALRPSAPSYNEQFF. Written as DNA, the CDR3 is TGTGCCAGCAGCTTAGCGCTAAGACCCTCGGCCCCGTCCTACAATGAGCAGTTCTTC.

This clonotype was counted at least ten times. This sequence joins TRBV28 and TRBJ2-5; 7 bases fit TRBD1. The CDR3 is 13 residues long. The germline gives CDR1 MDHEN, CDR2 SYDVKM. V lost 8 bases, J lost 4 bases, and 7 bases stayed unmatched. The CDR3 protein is CASGTALRETQYF. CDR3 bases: TGTGCCAGCGGGACAGCGCTGCGAGAGACCCAGTACTTC. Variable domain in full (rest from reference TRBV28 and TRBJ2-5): DVKVTQSSRYLVKRTGEKVFLECVQDMDHENMFWYRQDPGLGLRLIYFSYDVKMKEKGDIPEGYSVSREKKERFSLILESASTNQTSMYLCASGTALRETQYFGPGTRLLVL.

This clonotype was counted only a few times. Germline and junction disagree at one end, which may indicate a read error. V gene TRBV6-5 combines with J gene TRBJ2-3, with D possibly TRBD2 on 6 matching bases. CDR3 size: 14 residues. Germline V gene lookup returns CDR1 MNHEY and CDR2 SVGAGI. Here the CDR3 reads CASRASATADTQYF. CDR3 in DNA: TGTGCAAGCAGGGCTAGCGCGACAGCAGATACGCAGTATTTT.

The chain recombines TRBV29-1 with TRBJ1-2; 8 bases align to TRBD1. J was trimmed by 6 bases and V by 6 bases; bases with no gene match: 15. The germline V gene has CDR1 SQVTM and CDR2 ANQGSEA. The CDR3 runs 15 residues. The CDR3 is CSVKTYPGTGDGYTF. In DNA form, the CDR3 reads TGCAGCGTCAAAACCTACCCCGGGACAGGAGATGGCTACACCTTC.

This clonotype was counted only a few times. The CDR3 region is CAWSLQGGNQPQHF. CDR3 DNA: TGTGCCTGGAGCCTACAGGGGGGGAATCAGCCCCAGCATTTT. The chain employs TRBV30 and TRBJ1-5; 8 bases line up with TRBD1. This CDR3 is built from 14 residues. J was trimmed by 4 bases and V by 3 bases; bases with no gene match: 5. In germline, CDR1 is GTSNPN, CDR2 SVGIG (reference sequence).

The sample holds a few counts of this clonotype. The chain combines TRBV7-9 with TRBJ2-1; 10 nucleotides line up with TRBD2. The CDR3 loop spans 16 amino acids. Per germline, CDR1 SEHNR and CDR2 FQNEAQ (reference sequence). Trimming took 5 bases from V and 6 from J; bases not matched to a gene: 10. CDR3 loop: CASSPKREGSRNEQFF. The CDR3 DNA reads TGTGCCAGCAGCCCAAAGCGGGAGGGATCGCGCAATGAGCAGTTCTTC.

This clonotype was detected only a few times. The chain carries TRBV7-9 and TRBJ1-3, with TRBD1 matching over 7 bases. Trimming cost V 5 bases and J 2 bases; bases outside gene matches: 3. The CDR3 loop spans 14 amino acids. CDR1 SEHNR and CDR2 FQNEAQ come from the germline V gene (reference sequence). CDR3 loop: CASSPGQAGNTIYF. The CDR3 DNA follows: TGTGCCAGCAGCCCAGGACAGGCTGGAAACACCATATATTTT. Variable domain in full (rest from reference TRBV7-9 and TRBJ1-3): DTGVSQNPRHKITKRGQNVTFRCDPISEHNRLYWYRQTLGQGPEFLTYFQNEAQLEKSRLLSDRFSAERPKGSFSTLEIQRTEQGDSAMYLCASSPGQAGNTIYFGEGSWLTVV.

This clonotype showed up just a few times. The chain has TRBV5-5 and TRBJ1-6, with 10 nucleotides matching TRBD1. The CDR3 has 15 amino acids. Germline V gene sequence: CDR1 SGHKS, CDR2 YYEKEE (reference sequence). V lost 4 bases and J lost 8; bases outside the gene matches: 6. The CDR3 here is CASSPTGTGDSPLHF. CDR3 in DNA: TGTGCCAGCAGCCCGACCGGGACAGGGGATTCACCCCTCCACTTT.

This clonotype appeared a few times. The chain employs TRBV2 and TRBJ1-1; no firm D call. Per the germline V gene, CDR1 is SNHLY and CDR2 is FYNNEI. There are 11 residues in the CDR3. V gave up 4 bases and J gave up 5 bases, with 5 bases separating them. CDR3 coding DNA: TGTGCCAGCAGTGTATTAACTGAAGCTTTCTTT. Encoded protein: CASSVLTEAFF.

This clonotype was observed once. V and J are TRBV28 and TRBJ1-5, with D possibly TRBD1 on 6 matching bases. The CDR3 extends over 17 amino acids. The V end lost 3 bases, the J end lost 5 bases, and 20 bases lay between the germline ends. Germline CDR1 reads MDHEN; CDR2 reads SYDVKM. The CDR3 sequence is CASSLAPGQFKHQPQHF. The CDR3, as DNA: TGTGCCAGCAGTTTGGCCCCGGGACAATTTAAGCATCAGCCCCAGCATTTT.

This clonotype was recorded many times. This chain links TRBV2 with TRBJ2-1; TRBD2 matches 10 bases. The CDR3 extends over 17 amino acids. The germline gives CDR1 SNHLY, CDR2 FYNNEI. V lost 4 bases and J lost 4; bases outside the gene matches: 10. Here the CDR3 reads CASSVRLTSGIYNEQFF. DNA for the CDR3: TGTGCCAGCAGTGTGCGACTTACTAGCGGGATTTACAATGAGCAGTTCTTC. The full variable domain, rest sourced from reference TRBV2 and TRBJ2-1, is EPEVTQTPSHQVTQMGQEVILRCVPISNHLYFYWYRQILGQKVEFLVSFYNNEISEKSEIFDDQFSVERPDGSNFTLKIRSTKLEDSAMYFCASSVRLTSGIYNEQFFGPGTRLTVL.

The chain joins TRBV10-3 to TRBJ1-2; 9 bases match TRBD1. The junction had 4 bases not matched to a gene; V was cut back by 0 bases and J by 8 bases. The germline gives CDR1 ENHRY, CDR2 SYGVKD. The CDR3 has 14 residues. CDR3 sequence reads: CAISESGQGNGYTF. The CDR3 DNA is TGTGCCATCAGTGAGTCGGGACAGGGAAACGGCTACACCTTC.

As DNA, the CDR3 is TGCAGTGCTAGGGGGGGACCGAAGGAGACCCAGTACTTC. Residues: CSARGGPKETQYF. The chain uses TRBV20-1 and TRBJ2-5; D is possibly TRBD2 (6 bases). This CDR3 is 13 amino acids long. Germline V lookup: CDR1 DFQATT, CDR2 SNEGSKA (reference sequence). Trimming stripped 3 bases from V and 5 bases from J, with 13 bases between.

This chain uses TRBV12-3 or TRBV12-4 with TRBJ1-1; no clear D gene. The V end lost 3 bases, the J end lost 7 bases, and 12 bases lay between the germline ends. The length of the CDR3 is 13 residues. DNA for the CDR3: TGTGCCAGCAGTTTGCGAGGGCTCGGTGAAGCTTTCTTT. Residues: CASSLRGLGEAFF.

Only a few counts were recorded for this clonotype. This chain's CDR3 is CASSLAARDGYYEQYF. The CDR3 DNA follows: TGCGCCAGCAGCCTCGCCGCCCGGGACGGGTACTACGAGCAGTACTTC. The chain joins TRBV4-1 to TRBJ2-7; TRBD1 or TRBD2 may be the D gene (5 bases each). The V end lost 4 bases, the J end lost 3 bases, and 19 bases lay between the germline ends. There are 16 residues in the CDR3. CDR1 and CDR2 (germline): MGHRA, YSYEKL.

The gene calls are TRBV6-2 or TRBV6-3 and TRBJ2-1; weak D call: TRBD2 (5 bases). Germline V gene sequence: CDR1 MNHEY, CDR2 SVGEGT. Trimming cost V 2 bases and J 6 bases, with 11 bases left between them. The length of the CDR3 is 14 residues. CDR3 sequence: CASSYHQRTNEQFF. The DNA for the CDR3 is TGTGCCAGCAGTTACCACCAGCGGACCAATGAGCAGTTCTTC.

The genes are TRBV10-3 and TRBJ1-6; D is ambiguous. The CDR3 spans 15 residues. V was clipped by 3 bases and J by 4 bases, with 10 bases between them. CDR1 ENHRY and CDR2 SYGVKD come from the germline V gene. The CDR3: CAISEQSSYNSPLHF. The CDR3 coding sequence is TGTGCCATCAGTGAACAGAGCTCTTATAATTCACCCCTCCACTTT.